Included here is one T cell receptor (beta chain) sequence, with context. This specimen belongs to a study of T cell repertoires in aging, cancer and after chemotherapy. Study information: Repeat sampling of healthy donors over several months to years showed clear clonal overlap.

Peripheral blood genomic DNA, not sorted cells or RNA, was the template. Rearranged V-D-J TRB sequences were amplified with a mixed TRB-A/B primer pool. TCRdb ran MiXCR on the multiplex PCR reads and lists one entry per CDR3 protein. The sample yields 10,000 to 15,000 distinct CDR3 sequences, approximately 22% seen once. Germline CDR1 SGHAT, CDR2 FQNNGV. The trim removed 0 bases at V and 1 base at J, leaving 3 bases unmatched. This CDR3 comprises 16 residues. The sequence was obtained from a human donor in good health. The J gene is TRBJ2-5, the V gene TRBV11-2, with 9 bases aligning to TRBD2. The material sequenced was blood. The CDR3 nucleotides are TGTGCCAGCAGCTTAGATCGTAGCGGGGGCCAAGAGACCCAGTACTTC. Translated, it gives CASSLDRSGGQETQYF.